This T cell receptor beta chain stems from a study of cytotoxic CD8 clonotypes in ibrutinib-treated CLL. Study overall: Among the patients, ten to eleven presented as relapsed/refractory and fewer than 16 as treatment-naive; 17 showed unmutated IGHV.

The method was immunoSEQ multiplex PCR; TCRdb's version includes in-frame clones alone and lacks a portion of them. This sample has approximately 320,000 clones, with roughly 71% found just once. V lost 6 bases and J lost 1, with 10 bases in between. The CDR3 is made up of 14 amino acids. Germline loops: CDR1 SNHLY, CDR2 FYNNEI. General study results and limits: Baseline clonality exceeded age-matched healthy donors and tracked circulating CD8+ T-cell counts.

This clone was seen just once. The antigen is undetermined. The chain recombines TRBV2 with TRBJ1-5; weak D call: TRBD1 (6 bases). Sequenced material: PBMCs, taken after 36 months of ibrutinib treatment. The clonotype originates from a human donor with chronic lymphocytic leukemia. The CDR3 DNA sequence: TGTGCCAGCAGCGACAGGTCAAGCAATCAGCCCCAGCATTTT. Translated: CASSDRSSNQPQHF.